This section outlines one T cell receptor beta chain sequence together with its context. Libraries were prepared by immunoSEQ multiplex PCR; TCRdb keeps only in-frame clonotypes and omits some of them. This sample has 50,000 to 85,000 clones, with about four fifths found just once. The data originate from a study of blood T cell repertoires in COVID-19. About the research overall: Sites in the United States, Italy and Spain provided acute and convalescent COVID-19 samples.

CDR3 length: 13 amino acids. Germline CDR1 reads MNHEY; CDR2 reads SMNVEV (reference sequence). J lost 8 bases, V lost 6 bases, and 7 bases had no gene match. Sequenced: peripheral blood. This clonotype was obtained from a human donor in a cohort sampled during active COVID-19. The V gene is TRBV27, the J gene TRBJ2-3; TRBD2 agrees at 8 bases. CDR3 loop: CASSPGAGGTQYF. The CDR3 DNA reads TGTGCCAGCAGCCCAGGGGCGGGAGGTACGCAGTATTTT.